The rows below give T cell receptor beta chains drawn from one sample of a study of T cells after somatic rescue of genetic block. This table comes from immunoSEQ multiplex PCR, and its TCRdb copy is limited to in-frame clones, with some not included. The sample holds under 150,000 clones, about 89% seen once. Sequenced material: peripheral blood mononuclear cells (PBMCs). The receptors derive from a woman aged 18-30 years. Both conserved end residues are part of each CDR3. A D gene is named only where the DNA matches it firmly. Not all rows give a size; the values are once, few, many and, for expanded clones, a class.

v_call: TRBV2; d_call: NA; j_call: TRBJ1-1; clone_size: NA; cdr3_aa: CASSEEKGSMNTEAFF; cdr3_nt: TGTGCCAGCAGTGAAGAGAAGGGATCCATGAACACTGAAGCTTTCTTT
v_call: TRBV5-4; d_call: NA; j_call: TRBJ1-2; clone_size: NA; cdr3_aa: CASSFRMSPGFRGYTF; cdr3_nt: TGTGCCAGCAGCTTTCGAATGAGCCCTGGTTTCCGTGGCTACACCTTC
v_call: TRBV7-8; d_call: TRBD1; j_call: TRBJ1-2; clone_size: once; cdr3_aa: CASSPAAGTGAVNYGYTF; cdr3_nt: TGTGCCAGCAGCCCTGCTGCCGGGACAGGGGCTGTTAACTATGGCTACACCTTC
v_call: TRBV29-1; d_call: TRBD1; j_call: TRBJ1-4; clone_size: few; cdr3_aa: CSVATGGEKLFF; cdr3_nt: TGCAGCGTCGCGACAGGGGGGGAAAAACTGTTTTTT
v_call: TRBV30; d_call: NA; j_call: TRBJ1-2; clone_size: NA; cdr3_aa: CAWSVQDARERDGYTF; cdr3_nt: TGTGCCTGGAGTGTACAGGATGCTCGTGAAAGGGACGGCTACACCTTC
v_call: TRBV9; d_call: NA; j_call: TRBJ2-7; clone_size: NA; cdr3_aa: CASSVGWGLTYEQYF; cdr3_nt: TGTGCCAGCAGCGTAGGATGGGGCCTAACCTACGAGCAGTACTTC
v_call: TRBV27; d_call: NA; j_call: TRBJ2-5; clone_size: NA; cdr3_aa: CASSLSGSVGTQYF; cdr3_nt: TGTGCCAGCAGTTTATCTGGATCGGTAGGGACCCAGTACTTC
v_call: TRBV7-9; d_call: NA; j_call: TRBJ2-5; clone_size: NA; cdr3_aa: CASSFRQGGETQYF; cdr3_nt: TGTGCCAGCAGCTTTAGACAGGGAGGAGAGACCCAGTACTTC
v_call: TRBV10-1; d_call: NA; j_call: TRBJ1-3; clone_size: once; cdr3_aa: CASSEPGPTGNTIYF; cdr3_nt: TGCGCCAGCAGTGAACCAGGGCCCACTGGAAACACCATATATTTT
v_call: TRBV4-2; d_call: NA; j_call: TRBJ2-4; clone_size: NA; cdr3_aa: CASSQDPENIQYF; cdr3_nt: TGTGCCAGCAGCCAAGATCCCGAAAACATTCAGTACTTC
v_call: TRBV5-1; d_call: NA; j_call: TRBJ2-5; clone_size: NA; cdr3_aa: CASSLAESLETQYF; cdr3_nt: TGCGCCAGCAGCTTGGCCGAGTCCCTCGAGACCCAGTACTTC
v_call: TRBV5-1; d_call: NA; j_call: TRBJ1-2; clone_size: NA; cdr3_aa: CASSLATNYGYTF; cdr3_nt: TGCGCCAGCAGCTTGGCCACCAACTATGGCTACACCTTC
v_call: TRBV29-1; d_call: NA; j_call: TRBJ2-3; clone_size: NA; cdr3_aa: CSAGPVTDTQYF; cdr3_nt: TGCAGCGCCGGCCCCGTAACAGATACGCAGTATTTT